This T cell receptor (beta chain) was sequenced for a study of blood T cell repertoires in COVID-19. The V gene's germline CDR1 is LGHDT and CDR2 YNNKEL (reference sequence). This CDR3 region has 16 residues. V shed 4 bases, J shed 0 bases, and the junction held 3 bases outside the gene matches. Authors' methods: Estimates of nucleated cell counts were drawn from the amplification of reference gene primers. The protocol was immunoSEQ multiplex PCR, while the TCRdb copy is restricted to in-frame clones and leaves out a portion. V and J calls plus clone size are reproduced from that table; the DNA served to infer D and trimming. The data hold some 400,000 clones, with more than 85% observed a single time.

Sequenced material: peripheral blood. This TCR derives from a human donor in a cohort sampled during active COVID-19. V and J are TRBV3-1 (or the pseudogene TRBV3-2) and TRBJ2-5; 12 bases agree with TRBD2. The CDR3 DNA sequence: TGTGCCAGCAGCCCACGGACTAGCGGGGACCAAGAGACCCAGTACTTC. It translates to CASSPRTSGDQETQYF.